This T cell receptor beta chain derives from a study of regulatory T cells in long-lasting Graves disease. The time point is: persistent/refractory GD, antithyroid drugs over 5 years with positive TRAb. RNA extracted from PBMCs served as the sequencing template. The CDR3 has 12 residues. V was pared by 5 bases and J by 9 bases, with 11 bases between. The germline V gene has CDR1 MDHEN and CDR2 SYDVKM. This clonotype occurred a few times. For TCR beta, libraries came from iRepertoire HTBI primers and Arm-PCR of CDR3 regions. In TCRdb, the multiplex PCR reads were re-called with MiXCR into one record per CDR3 protein. The sample lists more than 650,000 distinct CDR3 sequences, around 30% occurring once.

The starting material was peripheral blood mononuclear cells (PBMCs), obtained when the disease was refractory, from a patient treated with antithyroid drugs. The TCR originated in a female donor with Graves disease. V usage is TRBV28 and J usage is TRBJ1-5; D is ambiguous. CDR3 in amino acids: CASSERTGPQHF. For the CDR3, the DNA is TGTGCCAGCAGTGAACGGACGGGGCCCCAGCATTTT.